Listed below are T cell receptor beta chains from one sample, sequenced in a study of beta chain features in type 1 diabetes. Data came from immunoSEQ multiplex PCR; TCRdb stores just in-frame clones and leaves some out. The table lists about 250,000 clones, roughly 13% of them singletons. Sequencing used naive CD4+ T cells from blood. The source of these receptors is a woman aged 40-49 years in good health. CDR3s include the opening cysteine and the closing phenylalanine or tryptophan. The order of the fields is clone size, D gene, V gene, CDR3 protein. A D gene is named only where the DNA matches it firmly. The size entry is marked missing in some rows and otherwise reads once, few, many or a size class.

size: few; D: .; V: TRBV6-4; CDR3: CASSNQGPGANVLTF
size: .; D: TRBD1; V: TRBV27; CDR3: CASSLDRDGKRKQYF
size: .; D: TRBD1; V: TRBV4-2; CDR3: CASSQGQGENSNQPQHF
size: .; D: TRBD1; V: TRBV19; CDR3: CASRTGNPDTQYF
size: .; D: TRBD2; V: TRBV5-1; CDR3: CASSPRTSWENEQYF
size: .; D: TRBD2; V: TRBV2; CDR3: CASNPSGGITYEQYF
size: .; D: .; V: TRBV7-2; CDR3: CASSLVQGTDTQYF
size: few; D: TRBD1; V: TRBV27; CDR3: CASSPQGAQYNEQFF
size: .; D: .; V: TRBV6-5; CDR3: CASTPLQGPYGYTF
size: .; D: .; V: TRBV15; CDR3: CATSRDRAINYGYTF
size: many; D: .; V: TRBV4-3; CDR3: CASSTVDTQYF